The 31 T cell receptor beta chains presented below share a single source sample, sequenced in a study of long-term antiretroviral therapy in people with HIV (dated by TCRdb to between 2020 and 2023). The immunoSEQ hsTCRB v3.0 assay was used at survey level resolution to sequence the TRB variable region. TCRdb retrieved this table from immuneACCESS and kept in-frame rearrangements only. Not all clones are present; in checked studies, unresolved V genes account for under half, and no reason is known for the remainder. This sample is represented by approximately 32,000 clones; approximately 83% of them were singletons. Clones ranked in the top ten supply 7.9% of the sample. The sequencing here drew on unsorted PBMCs, taken 0.4 years before starting antiretroviral therapy. These receptors were obtained from a man younger than 35 with HIV.

The genes are TRBV6-1 and TRBJ1-2; 7 nucleotides line up with TRBD1. The CDR3 has 13 residues. Germline values: CDR1 MNHNS, CDR2 SASEGT. V was pared by 8 bases and J by 4 bases, with 7 bases of the junction left unmatched. The CDR3 sequence is CASLGTVGYGYTF. CDR3 sequence (DNA): TGTGCCAGCCTCGGGACAGTTGGCTATGGCTACACCTTC.

The J gene is TRBJ1-1, the V gene TRBV6-1, with 9 bases fitting TRBD1. Germline V gives CDR1 MNHNS, CDR2 SASEGT. The CDR3 consists of 15 residues. The V and J ends lost 9 bases and 0 bases, in that order; junction bases with no gene match: 8. The CDR3 nucleotides read TGTGCCAGTATCCCACAGGGGGCTTTGAACACTGAAGCTTTCTTT. The encoded protein is CASIPQGALNTEAFF.

The chain is built from TRBV9 and TRBJ1-1; D gene uncertain. Germline CDR1 is SGDLS and CDR2 is YYNGEE. The CDR3 has 13 residues. Trimming pared 4 bases from V and 3 bases from J, leaving 10 bases between. CDR3 DNA: TGTGCCAGCAGCCTTTGGGAAGACACTGAAGCTTTCTTT. This translates into CASSLWEDTEAFF.

This clone was seen a few times. DNA of the CDR3: TGCGCCAGCAGTGACGGTAATACGCAGTATTTT. Its translation is CASSDGNTQYF. This chain connects TRBV10-2 to TRBJ2-3; D is undetermined. This CDR3 has 11 residues. Trimming cost V 3 bases and J 7 bases, with 5 bases left between them. Germline V gene lookup returns CDR1 WSHSY and CDR2 SAAADI.

The chain combines TRBV4-1 with TRBJ2-2; 7 bases are shared with TRBD1. The CDR3 consists of 15 residues. From germline, CDR1 is MGHRA and CDR2 YSYEKL. V trimming: 3 bases; J trimming: 9 bases; junction bases outside the gene matches: 10. The CDR3 spells CASSQVTGTHRELFF. CDR3 nucleotide sequence: TGCGCCAGCAGCCAGGTGACAGGGACCCACCGGGAGCTGTTTTTT.

The chain is built from TRBV5-1 and TRBJ2-3, with D uncertain. The CDR3 is 13 residues long. CDR1 is SGHRS, CDR2 YFSETQ, per germline. Trimming took 4 bases from V and 2 from J, leaving 8 bases between them. CDR3 sequence reads: CASSPDSTDTQYF. Written as DNA, the CDR3 is TGCGCCAGCAGCCCCGATTCCACAGATACGCAGTATTTT. Full variable domain (remainder filled in from reference TRBV5-1 and TRBJ2-3): KAGVTQTPRYLIKTRGQQVTLSCSPISGHRSVSWYQQTPGQGLQFLFEYFSETQRNKGNFPGRFSGRQFSNSRSEMNVSTLELGDSALYLCASSPDSTDTQYFGPGTRLTVL.

The V and J genes are TRBV5-1 and TRBJ2-7, with D possibly called TRBD1 or TRBD2 (6 bases each). The germline gives CDR1 SGHRS, CDR2 YFSETQ. Trimming cost V 4 bases and J 6 bases, with 23 bases left between them. The CDR3 has 16 residues. This CDR3 is CASSVRDTLFGGEQYF. DNA for the CDR3: TGCGCCAGCAGCGTCCGGGACACCCTCTTCGGGGGCGAGCAGTACTTC.

This clone showed up just once. The gene calls are TRBV7-2 and TRBJ1-2; no clear D. V lost 5 bases to trimming and J lost 0 bases, with 13 bases between them. The CDR3 length is 15 residues. CDR1 and CDR2 (germline): SGHTA, FQGNSA. The CDR3 is CASSPRAATNYGYTF. Here the CDR3 DNA reads TGTGCCAGCAGCCCGAGGGCAGCAACTAACTATGGCTACACCTTC.

This rearrangement joins TRBV10-3 to TRBJ1-1; tentative D call: TRBD1 (5 bases). Trimming stripped 5 bases from V and 2 bases from J, with 12 bases between. This CDR3 is 14 amino acids long. Germline values: CDR1 ENHRY, CDR2 SYGVKD. The CDR3 DNA reads TGTGCCATCAGTATTGGACAAACCAACACTGAAGCTTTCTTT. Its protein is CAISIGQTNTEAFF.

This clone was recorded once. This chain uses TRBV11-1 with TRBJ2-1; 13 bases fit TRBD2. V shed 6 bases and J 8 bases; nucleotides not matched to a gene: 10. Germline V gene lookup returns CDR1 SGHAT and CDR2 FQDESV (reference sequence). CDR3 length equals 16 residues. The CDR3 DNA sequence: TGTGCCAGCAGACCCACGACTAGCGGGAGGTACTATGAGCAGTTCTTC. Encoded protein: CASRPTTSGRYYEQFF.

J is TRBJ2-1 and V is TRBV5-1; 11 bases are shared with TRBD2. The CDR3 spans 15 residues. J lost 5 bases, V lost 1 base, and 2 bases had no gene match. CDR1 is SGHRS, CDR2 YFSETQ, per germline. CDR3 coding DNA: TGCGCCAGCAGCTTGACTAGCGGGAGCGACAATGAGCAGTTCTTC. Translation: CASSLTSGSDNEQFF.

The chain carries TRBV27 and TRBJ1-1, with D possibly matching TRBD1 (6 bases). The CDR3 is made up of 14 amino acids. Germline V lookup: CDR1 MNHEY, CDR2 SMNVEV (reference sequence). The germline V and J ends were trimmed by 0 bases and 4 bases, with 9 bases remaining between them. CDR3 nucleotides: TGTGCCAGCAGTTTATCAGGAGGGGGCACTGAAGCTTTCTTT. This gives the protein CASSLSGGGTEAFF.

The CDR3 DNA follows: TGTGCCAGCAGCTCCTTTGGACAGGGCCAAGAGACCCAGTACTTC. It translates to CASSSFGQGQETQYF. V gene TRBV5-6 combines with J gene TRBJ2-5, with 8 bases fitting TRBD1. Germline lookup yields CDR1 SGHDT and CDR2 YYEEEE. The CDR3 covers 15 residues. The junction had 5 bases not matched to a gene; V was cut back by 3 bases and J by 1 base. Looking up the rest from reference TRBV5-6 and TRBJ2-5 gives the full variable domain: DAGVTQSPTHLIKTRGQQVTLRCSPKSGHDTVSWYQQALGQGPQFIFQYYEEEERQRGNFPDRFSGHQFPNYSSELNVNALLLGDSALYLCASSSFGQGQETQYFGPGTRLLVL.

The chain has TRBV2 and TRBJ2-1; D possibly corresponds to TRBD2 (5 bases). Germline CDR1 is SNHLY and CDR2 is FYNNEI. This CDR3 is 16 amino acids long. Trimming removed 3 bases from V and 3 bases from J, with 15 bases in between. CDR3 loop: CASSDGRVARYNEQFF. The CDR3 bases are TGTGCCAGCAGTGACGGGCGGGTGGCTCGCTACAATGAGCAGTTCTTC.

The chain recombines TRBV5-1 with TRBJ1-2; 9 nucleotides line up with TRBD1. The germline V gene has CDR1 SGHRS and CDR2 YFSETQ. This CDR3 has 15 amino acids. Trimming at V came to 2 bases and at J to 2 bases, leaving 4 bases not matched to a gene. The CDR3 is CASSFGDRENYGYTF. The DNA for the CDR3 is TGCGCCAGCAGCTTCGGGGACAGGGAGAACTATGGCTACACCTTC. The whole variable domain, filled in from reference TRBV5-1 and TRBJ1-2, reads KAGVTQTPRYLIKTRGQQVTLSCSPISGHRSVSWYQQTPGQGLQFLFEYFSETQRNKGNFPGRFSGRQFSNSRSEMNVSTLELGDSALYLCASSFGDRENYGYTFGSGTRLTVV.

This clone was seen a handful of times. V and J are TRBV10-1 and TRBJ1-6; TRBD1 aligns across 8 bases. Germline CDR1 WNHNN, CDR2 SYGVQD (reference sequence). The length of the CDR3 is 15 residues. V lost 9 bases to trimming and J lost 8 bases; unmatched junction nucleotides: 12. The CDR3 protein is CARSTAGQVDSPLHF. DNA of the CDR3: TGCGCCAGATCTACCGCGGGACAGGTTGATTCACCCCTCCACTTT.

The CDR3 DNA reads as TGCAGCGTTACACAGGGGCTTAGCTCACCCCTCCACTTT. It is translated as CSVTQGLSSPLHF. This sequence joins TRBV29-1 and TRBJ1-6, with 7 positions matching TRBD1. This CDR3 spans 13 amino acids. Trimming removed 5 bases from V and 10 bases from J; junction bases left unmatched: 8. Germline V gene sequence: CDR1 SQVTM, CDR2 ANQGSEA.

CDR3 residues: CASSIEGSGTYEQYF. The CDR3 coding sequence is TGTGCCAGTAGTATTGAAGGGTCGGGGACCTACGAGCAGTACTTC. The V gene is TRBV19, the J gene TRBJ2-7; tentative D call: TRBD2 (5 bases). The CDR3 is made up of 15 amino acids. V gave up 3 bases and J gave up 2 bases, with 14 bases separating them. Germline V gene lookup returns CDR1 LNHDA and CDR2 SQIVND (reference sequence).

For the CDR3, the DNA is TGTGCCAGCAGACACACCGGGACAAGGACATACAATGAGCAGTTCTTC. Residues: CASRHTGTRTYNEQFF. V is TRBV11-1 and J is TRBJ2-1, with D tentatively TRBD1 (6 bases). V was cut by 6 bases and J by 4 bases, with 19 bases left in between. Germline CDR1 reads SGHAT; CDR2 reads FQDESV (reference sequence). The CDR3 sequence is 16 residues long. Combining the CDR3 with reference TRBV11-1 and TRBJ2-1 gives the whole variable domain EAEVAQSPRYKITEKSQAVAFWCDPISGHATLYWYRQILGQGPELLVQFQDESVVDDSQLPKDRFSAERLKGVDSTLKIQPAELGDSAMYLCASRHTGTRTYNEQFFGPGTRLTVL.

V usage is TRBV10-2 and J usage is TRBJ2-2, with a possible D match to TRBD2 (7 bases). Trimming pared 6 bases from V and 1 base from J, leaving 18 bases between. Per the germline V gene, CDR1 is WSHSY and CDR2 is SAAADI. This CDR3 is built from 17 residues. Here the CDR3 reads CASSALEGGVNTGELFF. The CDR3 region has the DNA TGCGCCAGCAGCGCACTGGAGGGGGGGGTGAACACCGGGGAGCTGTTTTTT.

J is TRBJ1-2 and V is TRBV5-4, with 7 bases that match TRBD1. This CDR3 is 14 amino acids long. The germline gives CDR1 SGHNT, CDR2 YYREEE (reference sequence). V was clipped by 5 bases and J by 4 bases; unmatched bases: 8. CDR3 bases: TGTGCCAGCAGGTCCCAACAGGGGACCTATGGCTACACCTTC. This gives the protein CASRSQQGTYGYTF.

The sample holds a few counts of this clone. V is TRBV9 and J is TRBJ1-3, with a weak D call TRBD1 (6 bases). Germline CDR1 and CDR2: SGDLS and YYNGEE. The CDR3 covers 15 residues. With 0 bases removed from V and 0 bases from J, the gap between germline ends came to 7 bases. The CDR3 loop is CASSVGGPSGNTIYF. The CDR3, as DNA: TGTGCCAGCAGCGTAGGGGGGCCCTCTGGAAACACCATATATTTT. The whole variable domain, filled in from reference TRBV9 and TRBJ1-3, reads DSGVTQTPKHLITATGQRVTLRCSPRSGDLSVYWYQQSLDQGLQFLIQYYNGEERAKGNILERFSAQQFPDLHSELNLSSLELGDSALYFCASSVGGPSGNTIYFGEGSWLTVV.

This chain uses TRBV5-1 with TRBJ1-3; D unresolved. CDR1 and CDR2 (germline): SGHRS, YFSETQ. Trimming removed 4 bases at V and 0 bases at J, with 11 bases between. CDR3 length equals 15 residues. The CDR3 region is CASSPGSLSGNTIYF. CDR3 coding DNA: TGCGCCAGCAGCCCTGGCAGCCTCTCTGGAAACACCATATATTTT.

The chain recombines TRBV5-6 with TRBJ2-2, with 7 positions matching TRBD1. The CDR3 length is 16 residues. Unmatched junction bases numbered 9, after V lost 4 bases and J lost 3 bases. The germline CDR1 and CDR2 sequences are SGHDT and YYEEEE. CDR3 in amino acids: CASSQPTGVYTGELFF. The CDR3, as DNA: TGTGCCAGCAGCCAACCCACAGGGGTCTACACCGGGGAGCTGTTTTTT.

The chain employs TRBV11-2 and TRBJ2-3; D perhaps matches TRBD1 (6 bases). The CDR3 spans 18 residues. Per the germline V gene, CDR1 is SGHAT and CDR2 is FQNNGV. Between the trimmed V and J ends, which lost 4 bases and 5 bases, there was a span of 25 bases. For the CDR3, the DNA is TGTGCCAGCAGCTGGACAGCTCCCCGGAAAGTTGTGCGAGATACGCAGTATTTT. Translated: CASSWTAPRKVVRDTQYF. Full variable domain (rest looked up from reference TRBV11-2 and TRBJ2-3): EAGVAQSPRYKIIEKRQSVAFWCNPISGHATLYWYQQILGQGPKLLIQFQNNGVVDDSQLPKDRFSAERLKGVDSTLKIQPAKLEDSAVYLCASSWTAPRKVVRDTQYFGPGTRLTVL.

The J gene is TRBJ1-2, the V gene TRBV28; D is possibly TRBD1 (6 bases). The V and J ends lost 7 bases and 0 bases respectively, with 12 bases between them. The CDR3 consists of 14 residues. Looked up from germline, CDR1 is MDHEN and CDR2 is SYDVKM. The CDR3 is CASKLQGSNYGYTF. As DNA, the CDR3 is TGTGCCAGCAAGTTACAGGGATCTAACTATGGCTACACCTTC.

The CDR3, as DNA: TGTGCCAGCAGCTTGGCTCTTCGGGGAAGCTCCTACAATGAGCAGTTCTTC. Protein product: CASSLALRGSSYNEQFF. The chain links TRBV5-6 to TRBJ2-1, with TRBD2 as a possible D gene (5 bases). CDR1 is SGHDT and CDR2 is YYEEEE in the germline V gene. V lost 0 bases and J lost 0, with 13 bases in between. The CDR3 totals 17 residues.

The sample holds a few counts of this clone. The chain joins TRBV30 to TRBJ1-5; D is unclear. CDR3 size: 14 residues. The germline CDR1 and CDR2 sequences are GTSNPN and SVGIG (reference sequence). V lost 3 bases and J 6 bases, leaving 15 bases between the germline ends. The CDR3 is CAWSLTSLSQPQHF. CDR3 bases: TGTGCCTGGAGCTTGACGTCTTTGAGTCAGCCCCAGCATTTT. The variable domain in full, with the rest retrieved from reference TRBV30 and TRBJ1-5, is SQTIHQWPATLVQPVGSPLSLECTVEGTSNPNLYWYRQAAGRGLQLLFYSVGIGQISSEVPQNLSASRPQDRQFILSSKKLLLSDSGFYLCAWSLTSLSQPQHFGDGTRLSIL.

The genes are TRBV15 and TRBJ1-5; D remains ambiguous. Trimming shortened V by 5 bases and J by 5 bases, and 7 bases separated the two germline ends. Germline loops: CDR1 LNHNV, CDR2 YYDKDF (reference sequence). The CDR3 totals 12 residues. CDR3 residues: CATSGGHQPQHF. CDR3 coding DNA: TGTGCCACCAGCGGCGGACATCAGCCCCAGCATTTT.

The CDR3 loop is CASSLLPGRPSGANVLTF. The DNA of the CDR3 is TGTGCCAGCAGCTTGTTACCAGGTCGCCCCTCTGGGGCCAACGTCCTGACTTTC. The rearrangement uses TRBV7-6 and TRBJ2-6, with D unresolved. Trimming cost V 3 bases and J 0 bases, with 15 bases left between them. In germline, CDR1 is SGHVS, CDR2 FNYEAQ. The CDR3 runs to 18 residues.

This chain joins TRBV19 and TRBJ2-1; TRBD2 agrees at 10 bases. Trimming took 5 bases from V and 5 from J; bases not matched to a gene: 6. Germline CDR1 LNHDA, CDR2 SQIVND (reference sequence). The CDR3 has 15 residues. This chain's CDR3 is CASSPRLAGHNEQFF. The DNA of the CDR3 is TGTGCCAGTAGTCCTAGACTAGCGGGCCACAATGAGCAGTTCTTC.